The 23 T cell receptor beta chains reported below all come from one sample, sequenced in a study of blood T cell repertoires in COVID-19. Libraries were prepared by immunoSEQ multiplex PCR; TCRdb keeps only in-frame clonotypes and omits some of them. This table holds roughly 120,000 clones, 75% to 90% found once. Input material: peripheral blood. The source is a woman over 75 with COVID-19, enrolled during active disease.

This chain joins TRBV9 and TRBJ1-5, with 9 bases matching TRBD1. J gave up 7 bases and V 3 bases, and 8 bases lay outside the gene matches. The CDR3 extends over 15 amino acids. Germline loops: CDR1 SGDLS, CDR2 YYNGEE. This chain's CDR3 is CASSAQGAVGQPQHF. CDR3 DNA: TGTGCCAGCAGCGCACAGGGGGCGGTTGGGCAGCCCCAGCATTTT.

The CDR3 region is CASSLAGTSVYEQYF. The CDR3 DNA sequence: TGTGCCAGCAGCCTAGCCGGGACTAGCGTGTACGAGCAGTACTTC. This chain connects TRBV11-2 to TRBJ2-7; TRBD2 agrees at 10 bases. With V trimmed by 5 bases and J by 4 bases, 8 bases remained unmatched. The CDR3 extends over 15 amino acids. The V gene's germline CDR1 is SGHAT and CDR2 FQNNGV.

The chain uses TRBV7-2 and TRBJ2-7, with D possibly matching TRBD1 (6 bases). CDR1 and CDR2 (germline): SGHTA, FQGNSA. Trimming removed 4 bases from V and 4 bases from J, with 11 bases in between. This CDR3 comprises 13 residues. The CDR3 DNA reads TGTGCCAGCAGCTCCGACAGGACTTACGAGCAGTACTTC. Amino acid sequence: CASSSDRTYEQYF. The whole variable domain, filled in from reference TRBV7-2 and TRBJ2-7, reads GAGVSQSPSNKVTEKGKDVELRCDPISGHTALYWYRQSLGQGLEFLIYFQGNSAPDKSGLPSDRFSAERTGGSVSTLTIQRTQQEDSAVYLCASSSDRTYEQYFGPGTRLTVT.

This clone was seen only once. The chain combines TRBV18 with TRBJ2-3; 8 bases agree with TRBD2. This CDR3 is 15 amino acids long. Looked up from germline, CDR1 is KGHSH and CDR2 is LQKENI. With 0 bases clipped from V and 5 bases from J, the junction kept 4 bases outside the gene matches. DNA of the CDR3: TGTGCCAGCTCACCACCGGGGACTAGTGGAGATACGCAGTATTTT. It is translated as CASSPPGTSGDTQYF. The full variable domain, completed using reference TRBV18 and TRBJ2-3, is NAGVMQNPRHLVRRRGQEARLRCSPMKGHSHVYWYRQLPEEGLKFMVYLQKENIIDESGMPKERFSAEFPKEGPSILRIQQVVRGDSAAYFCASSPPGTSGDTQYFGPGTRLTVL.

This clone came up once. The chain recombines TRBV7-9 with TRBJ2-5, with 11 bases identical to TRBD2. V shed 1 base and J 5 bases; nucleotides not matched to a gene: 9. This CDR3 comprises 17 residues. Germline CDR1 is SEHNR and CDR2 is FQNEAQ (reference sequence). The CDR3 DNA follows: TGTGCCAGCAGCTTAGATACTAGCGGGAGCCGGCCGGAGACCCAGTACTTC. Its protein product is CASSLDTSGSRPETQYF.

A remark on this clone: The sample holds other DNA sequences that translate to the same CDR3. This chain uses TRBV5-1 with TRBJ2-7; possibly TRBD1 for D (6 bases). CDR3 length: 14 residues. Trimming cost V 3 bases and J 2 bases, with 12 bases left between them. Germline V gives CDR1 SGHRS, CDR2 YFSETQ. CDR3 in DNA: TGCGCCAGCAGCTCTACAGGGACCACCTACGAGCAGTACTTC. This translates into CASSSTGTTYEQYF.

V usage is TRBV4-3 and J usage is TRBJ1-1; D not certain. Trimming took off 0 bases at V and 1 base at J, with 9 bases between the two ends. The CDR3 length is 15 residues. Germline V CDR1 and CDR2: LGHNA, YSLEER. The CDR3 nucleotides read TGCGCCAGCAGCCAAGACGGCGGGTCGAACACTGAAGCTTTCTTT. It is translated as CASSQDGGSNTEAFF.

DNA of the CDR3: TGTGCCAGCAGCCCCGGGGGGGAAGCCAAAAACATTCAGTACTTC. It translates to CASSPGGEAKNIQYF. This chain joins TRBV3-1 (or the pseudogene TRBV3-2) and TRBJ2-4, with TRBD2 matching 8 bases. Germline lookup yields CDR1 LGHDT and CDR2 YNNKEL (reference sequence). Trimming removed 4 bases from V and 0 bases from J; junction bases left unmatched: 2. This CDR3 contains 15 residues.

The chain uses TRBV19 and TRBJ1-5; 12 bases match TRBD1. CDR1 LNHDA and CDR2 SQIVND come from the germline V gene (reference sequence). This CDR3 contains 17 residues. The V and J ends lost 7 bases and 6 bases, in that order; junction bases with no gene match: 13. The CDR3: CASTPTWDRGRGQPQHF. For the CDR3, the DNA is TGTGCCAGTACCCCGACATGGGACAGGGGGCGAGGTCAGCCCCAGCATTTT.

In nucleotides, the CDR3 is TGTGCCAGCAGTAAAAACCAGGGGGCGATCGGAGATACGCAGTATTTT. Translation: CASSKNQGAIGDTQYF. V gene TRBV27 combines with J gene TRBJ2-3, with 8 bases fitting TRBD1. The CDR3 is made up of 16 amino acids. Germline-derived CDR1 and CDR2 are MNHEY and SMNVEV (reference sequence). J gave up 5 bases and V 5 bases, and 12 bases lay outside the gene matches.

This clone was detected only a few times. The chain couples TRBV19 to TRBJ1-5, with no clear D. Germline CDR1 LNHDA, CDR2 SQIVND (reference sequence). The V gene lost 3 bases and the J gene lost 4 bases, with 7 bases spanning the gap. The CDR3 is 13 amino acids. The CDR3 loop reads CASSMFVNQPQHF. CDR3 nucleotides: TGTGCCAGTAGTATGTTCGTGAATCAGCCCCAGCATTTT.

J is TRBJ1-5 and V is TRBV19; 9 nucleotides align to TRBD1. Losses at the gene ends were 5 bases for V and 1 base for J; bases not matched to a gene: 6. The CDR3 covers 16 residues. Germline V CDR1 and CDR2: LNHDA, SQIVND (reference sequence). CDR3 DNA sequence: TGTGCCAGTAGTTCACCGGACAGGGGAAGCAATCAGCCCCAGCATTTT. Protein sequence: CASSSPDRGSNQPQHF. The entire variable domain, with the rest obtained from reference TRBV19 and TRBJ1-5, is as follows: DGGITQSPKYLFRKEGQNVTLSCEQNLNHDAMYWYRQDPGQGLRLIYYSQIVNDFQKGDIAEGYSVSREKKESFPLTVTSAQKNPTAFYLCASSSPDRGSNQPQHFGDGTRLSIL.

The V and J genes are TRBV6-5 and TRBJ1-5, with 8 bases identical to TRBD1. From germline, CDR1 is MNHEY and CDR2 SVGAGI. CDR3 size: 14 residues. Trimming took 6 bases from V and 4 from J; bases not matched to a gene: 5. In DNA form, the CDR3 reads TGTGCCAGCAGGGGGACAGGTGAGAATCAGCCCCAGCATTTT. Translation gives CASRGTGENQPQHF.

This sequence joins TRBV28 and TRBJ2-5; 10 bases are shared with TRBD1. There are 15 residues in the CDR3. V trimming: 6 bases; J trimming: 2 bases; junction bases outside the gene matches: 6. Germline assignment: CDR1 MDHEN and CDR2 SYDVKM. In nucleotides, the CDR3 is TGTGCCAGCAGATCGGGACAGGGGTATCAAGAGACCCAGTACTTC. Protein: CASRSGQGYQETQYF.

V gene TRBV28 combines with J gene TRBJ1-2; D is possibly TRBD1 (6 bases). Germline V gene lookup returns CDR1 MDHEN and CDR2 SYDVKM. The V gene lost 7 bases and the J gene lost 5 bases, with 20 bases spanning the gap. The length of the CDR3 is 15 residues. CDR3 protein: CASTPSAGAGYGYTF. For the CDR3, the DNA is TGTGCCAGCACCCCGAGCGCAGGGGCCGGTTATGGCTACACCTTC.

This chain links TRBV12-3 or TRBV12-4 with TRBJ2-1; TRBD2 matches 8 bases. The CDR3 totals 13 residues. V gave up 6 bases and J gave up 6 bases; unmatched junction bases: 4. The CDR3 DNA reads as TGTGCCAGCAGAGGACTAGCCGCCAATGAGCAGTTCTTC. Translated, it gives CASRGLAANEQFF.

The chain couples TRBV15 to TRBJ1-1; 8 bases line up with TRBD1. With 1 base clipped from V and 2 bases from J, the junction kept 6 bases outside the gene matches. CDR1 LNHNV and CDR2 YYDKDF come from the germline V gene (reference sequence). The CDR3 is made up of 16 amino acids. The CDR3 reads CATSRVSGTGNTEAFF. CDR3 in DNA: TGTGCCACCAGCAGAGTCTCCGGGACAGGAAACACTGAAGCTTTCTTT.

This chain links TRBV6-2 or TRBV6-3 with TRBJ2-7, with 9 bases that match TRBD1. CDR3 length: 18 residues. With 2 bases clipped from V and 2 bases from J, the junction kept 13 bases outside the gene matches. Germline assignment: CDR1 MNHEY and CDR2 SVGEGT. CDR3: CASSYPSGQGISTYEQYF. The DNA for the CDR3 is TGTGCCAGCAGTTACCCTTCAGGACAGGGGATATCCACCTACGAGCAGTACTTC.

V is TRBV5-6 and J is TRBJ1-6, with D unclear. The germline V and J ends were trimmed by 3 bases and 6 bases, with 10 bases remaining between them. Germline-derived CDR1 and CDR2 are SGHDT and YYEEEE. The CDR3 totals 14 residues. The CDR3 DNA follows: TGTGCCAGCAGCTCCCACAGAAGTAATTCACCCCTCCACTTT. It translates to CASSSHRSNSPLHF.

This clone was counted between two and nine times. The V gene is TRBV14, the J gene TRBJ2-7, with a tentative D call TRBD2 (6 bases). The CDR3 sequence is 16 residues long. V lost 0 bases and J 2 bases, leaving 14 bases between the germline ends. CDR1 SGHDN and CDR2 FVKESK come from the germline V gene. The CDR3 region has the DNA TGTGCCAGCAGCCAAGATCGGATAGCGGAAACCTACGAGCAGTACTTC. It encodes CASSQDRIAETYEQYF.

This rearrangement joins TRBV7-2 to TRBJ2-7, with D maybe TRBD2 (5 bases). Trimming shortened V by 2 bases and J by 9 bases, and 14 bases separated the two germline ends. This CDR3 region has 13 residues. The V gene's germline CDR1 is SGHTA and CDR2 FQGNSA. In nucleotides, the CDR3 is TGTGCCAGCAGCTTATTGCGGGTAGGACGGCAGTACTTC. Translating it yields CASSLLRVGRQYF.

This chain links TRBV12-3 or TRBV12-4 with TRBJ2-1, with a tentative D call TRBD2 (5 bases). CDR3 size: 13 residues. V gave up 6 bases and J gave up 5 bases, with 11 bases separating them. CDR3: CASSHDGNNEQFF. In DNA, the CDR3 is TGTGCCAGCAGCCACGACGGGAACAATGAGCAGTTCTTC.

This clone is termed medium-sized (0.01 to 0.1%). The chain uses TRBV15 and TRBJ2-1, with TRBD2 matching over 9 bases. Germline loops: CDR1 LNHNV, CDR2 YYDKDF (reference sequence). This CDR3 is 15 amino acids long. V gave up 0 bases and J gave up 6 bases; unmatched junction bases: 3. The CDR3 spells CATSRDRSGSNEQFF. Here the CDR3 DNA reads TGTGCCACCAGCAGAGATCGTAGCGGGAGCAATGAGCAGTTCTTC.